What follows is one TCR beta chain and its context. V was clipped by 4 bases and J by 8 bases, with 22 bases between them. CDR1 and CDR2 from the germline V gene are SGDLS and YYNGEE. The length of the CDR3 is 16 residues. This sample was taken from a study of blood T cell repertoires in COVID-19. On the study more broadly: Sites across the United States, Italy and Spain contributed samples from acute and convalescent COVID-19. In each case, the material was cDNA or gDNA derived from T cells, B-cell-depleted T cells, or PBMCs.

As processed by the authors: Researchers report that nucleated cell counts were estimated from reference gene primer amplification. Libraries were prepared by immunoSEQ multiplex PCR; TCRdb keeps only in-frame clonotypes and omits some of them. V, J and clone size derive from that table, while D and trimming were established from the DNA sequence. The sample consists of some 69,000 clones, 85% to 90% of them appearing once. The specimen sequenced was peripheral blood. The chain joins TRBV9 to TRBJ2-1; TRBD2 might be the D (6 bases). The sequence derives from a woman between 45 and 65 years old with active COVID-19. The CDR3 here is CASSPTEGGPWDEQFF. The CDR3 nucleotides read TGTGCCAGCAGCCCCACGGAGGGAGGCCCATGGGATGAGCAGTTCTTC.